The sequence of this T cell receptor beta chain was determined in a study of T cell responses to AZD1222 COVID-19 vaccine. In the study overall: The analysis combined second doses at about 4 or about 12 weeks. Study-wide points: Spike-specific TCR breadth and depth went up after people got two AZD1222 doses. There were repertoire samples only from the period after the peak T cell response. There were mostly white British donors and more females than males, and clonal diversity was possibly underestimated.

Here immunoSEQ multiplex PCR was the method, and the copy in TCRdb shows in-frame clones only, minus some. The sample holds over 45,000 clones, 86% seen once. Worth noting for this clone: Its antigen remains unknown.

The CDR3 length is 15 residues. Trimming took 4 bases from V and 2 from J; bases not matched to a gene: 4. Germline V gene lookup returns CDR1 SGHVS and CDR2 FQNEAQ. J is TRBJ2-1 and V is TRBV7-8, with 8 bases aligning to TRBD2. The source was peripheral blood, collected on day 0 of AZD1222 vaccination. The sequence came from an adult in good health. Here the CDR3 reads CASSSSGRTYNEQFF. CDR3 sequence (DNA): TGTGCCAGCAGCTCCAGCGGGAGAACCTACAATGAGCAGTTCTTC.